The 9 T cell receptor beta chains presented below share a single source sample, sequenced in a study of Ad26.COV2.S vaccination and SARS-CoV-2 variants. Method: immunoSEQ multiplex PCR; TCRdb's copy keeps in-frame clones and lacks some. The table shows 300,000 to 350,000 clones, with around 89% occurring only once. Treatment meaning: around 19 received Ad26.COV2.S at low or high dose, single or two shots; 5 received placebo; per-sample allocation not given. All samples were drawn on day 63, counting from the first vaccine or placebo injection. The starting material was peripheral blood, obtained in a trial of Ad26.COV2.S vaccine versus placebo. The receptor source for this set is a person between 18 and 65 years old who received the Ad26.COV2.S COVID-19 vaccine or a placebo.

In DNA, the CDR3 is TGTGCCAGCAGCTCACCTCAGACACAGAACACTGAAGCTTTCTTT. This encodes CASSSPQTQNTEAFF. V gene TRBV13 combines with J gene TRBJ1-1; D not certain. The V end lost 4 bases, the J end lost 1 base, and 13 bases lay between the germline ends. This CDR3 region has 15 residues. From germline, CDR1 is PRHDT and CDR2 FYEKMQ (reference sequence).

V gene TRBV20-1 combines with J gene TRBJ2-5, with no clear D. Germline CDR1 DFQATT, CDR2 SNEGSKA (reference sequence). There are 11 residues in the CDR3. V lost 3 bases and J lost 5, with 7 bases in between. CDR3 bases: TGCAGTGCTAGTCCGGGTGAGACCCAGTACTTC. Residues: CSASPGETQYF.

The chain joins TRBV21-1 to TRBJ1-5. TRBV21-1 is labeled a pseudogene. The CDR3 runs 17 residues. The CDR3 reads CASSKRPLGAGDQPQHF. CDR3 coding DNA: TGTGCCAGCAGCAAACGTCCGCTGGGGGCGGGAGATCAGCCCCAGCATTTT.

The V call is TRBV14, the J call TRBJ1-1; the D is unclear. The CDR3 totals 14 residues. The germline CDR1 and CDR2 sequences are SGHDN and FVKESK. With 4 bases removed from V and 5 bases from J, the gap between germline ends came to 14 bases. CDR3 amino acids: CASSPTSFRTEAFF. The CDR3 DNA is TGTGCCAGCAGCCCGACATCCTTTCGGACTGAAGCTTTCTTT.

This sequence joins TRBV7-2 and TRBJ2-4; no firm D call. Germline CDR1 reads SGHTA; CDR2 reads FQGNSA. The CDR3 covers 15 residues. Between the trimmed V and J ends, which lost 2 bases and 4 bases, there was a span of 12 bases. The CDR3 region is CASSLIVGEKNIQYF. For the CDR3, the DNA is TGTGCCAGCAGCTTAATCGTCGGAGAAAAAAACATTCAGTACTTC.

The rearrangement uses TRBV6-2 or TRBV6-3 and TRBJ1-1; 8 bases match TRBD1. After removal of 2 bases from V and 0 bases from J, the junction contained 8 bases not matched to a gene. The CDR3 extends over 17 amino acids. Per germline, CDR1 MNHEY and CDR2 SVGEGT. In DNA, the CDR3 is TGTGCCAGCAGTTACGCTGGGACAGGATGGGTGAACACTGAAGCTTTCTTT. Translated: CASSYAGTGWVNTEAFF.

As for this clone: Its ends do not fully match the called genes, so a read error is possible. The CDR3, as DNA: TGTGCCAGCAGCTCTAGCGGGAGAATGGCTTTT. It encodes CASSSSGRMAF. The chain couples TRBV5-4 to TRBJ2-3; 10 bases are a match to TRBD2. The CDR3 runs to 11 residues. Germline V lookup: CDR1 SGHNT, CDR2 YYREEE (reference sequence).

V is TRBV19 and J is TRBJ2-5, with 9 bases that match TRBD2. Per the germline V gene, CDR1 is LNHDA and CDR2 is SQIVND (reference sequence). The CDR3 has 17 residues. The J segment lost 2 bases and the V segment lost 0 bases, leaving 7 bases of the junction unmatched. The CDR3 nucleotides read TGTGCCAGTAGTATAGAACCAGCGGGAGGTGGGCAAGAGACCCAGTACTTC. Translating gives CASSIEPAGGGQETQYF.

J is TRBJ2-1 and V is TRBV5-6; perhaps TRBD2 as D (6 bases). The germline V and J ends were trimmed by 1 base and 8 bases, with 10 bases remaining between them. The CDR3 runs 13 residues. Germline lookup yields CDR1 SGHDT and CDR2 YYEEEE. CDR3 coding DNA: TGTGCCAGCAGCTTGTACGGGAGCTATGAGCAGTTCTTC. This sequence encodes CASSLYGSYEQFF. The complete variable domain, with remaining parts taken from reference TRBV5-6 and TRBJ2-1, reads DAGVTQSPTHLIKTRGQQVTLRCSPKSGHDTVSWYQQALGQGPQFIFQYYEEEERQRGNFPDRFSGHQFPNYSSELNVNALLLGDSALYLCASSLYGSYEQFFGPGTRLTVL.